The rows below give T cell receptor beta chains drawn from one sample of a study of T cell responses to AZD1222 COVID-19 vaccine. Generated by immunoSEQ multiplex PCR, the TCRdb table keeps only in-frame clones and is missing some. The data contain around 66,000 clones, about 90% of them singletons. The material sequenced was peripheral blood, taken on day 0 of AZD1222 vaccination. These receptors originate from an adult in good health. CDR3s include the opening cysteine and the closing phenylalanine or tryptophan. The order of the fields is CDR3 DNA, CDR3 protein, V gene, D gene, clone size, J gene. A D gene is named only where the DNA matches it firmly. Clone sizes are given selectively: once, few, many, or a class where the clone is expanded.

CDR3 DNA: TGTGCCAGCAGCCAAGATTGGGCGTGGGGCACCGGGGAGCTGTTTTTT
CDR3 protein: CASSQDWAWGTGELFF
V gene: TRBV3-1/TRBV3-2
D gene: NA
clone size: NA
J gene: TRBJ2-2

CDR3 DNA: TGCGCCAGCAGCCAAGAACCACAGCTTAATGAAAAACTGTTTTTT
CDR3 protein: CASSQEPQLNEKLFF
V gene: TRBV4-3
D gene: NA
clone size: NA
J gene: TRBJ1-4

CDR3 DNA: TGCGCCAGCAGCGAACTAGCGGGAGTTCCCTCCTACAATGAGCAGTTCTTC
CDR3 protein: CASSELAGVPSYNEQFF
V gene: TRBV5-1
D gene: TRBD2
clone size: NA
J gene: TRBJ2-1

CDR3 DNA: TGTGCCAGCAGCCCCGGGACAGGCTATGGCTACACCTTC
CDR3 protein: CASSPGTGYGYTF
V gene: TRBV6-5
D gene: TRBD1
clone size: NA
J gene: TRBJ1-2

CDR3 DNA: TGTGCCAGCAGCTTAGCGGTCAGCACCGGGGAGCTGTTTTTT
CDR3 protein: CASSLAVSTGELFF
V gene: TRBV7-6
D gene: NA
clone size: NA
J gene: TRBJ2-2

CDR3 DNA: TGTGCCAGTAGTATTACACGGAGCTCCTATAATTCACCCCTCCACTTT
CDR3 protein: CASSITRSSYNSPLHF
V gene: TRBV19
D gene: NA
clone size: NA
J gene: TRBJ1-6

CDR3 DNA: TGTGCCAGCAGTTTCCTCGGACGGATGAACACTGAAGCTTTCTTT
CDR3 protein: CASSFLGRMNTEAFF
V gene: TRBV5-4
D gene: NA
clone size: NA
J gene: TRBJ1-1

CDR3 DNA: TGTGCCAGCAGGGCTAATTCAGGGGGGGCTGAAGCTTTCTTT
CDR3 protein: CASRANSGGAEAFF
V gene: TRBV25-1
D gene: TRBD1
clone size: NA
J gene: TRBJ1-1

CDR3 DNA: TGCGCCAGCAGCAGCACTAGCGGGAGCAGGGATACGCAGTATTTT
CDR3 protein: CASSSTSGSRDTQYF
V gene: TRBV5-1
D gene: TRBD2
clone size: NA
J gene: TRBJ2-3

CDR3 DNA: TGTGCCTGGACCTTGTTAACAGGGAGCGTTTACGAGCAGTACTTC
CDR3 protein: CAWTLLTGSVYEQYF
V gene: TRBV30
D gene: NA
clone size: once
J gene: TRBJ2-7

CDR3 DNA: TGTGCCAGCACTTACGGGGCAGGGGATGTCAATGAGCAGTTCTTC
CDR3 protein: CASTYGAGDVNEQFF
V gene: TRBV5-6
D gene: NA
clone size: NA
J gene: TRBJ2-1

CDR3 DNA: TGCGCCAGCAGCTACCAGACAGGGGGAAACACCATATATTTT
CDR3 protein: CASSYQTGGNTIYF
V gene: TRBV5-1
D gene: TRBD1
clone size: NA
J gene: TRBJ1-3

CDR3 DNA: TGTGCCTGGAGTCCGCCGGATTATCAGCCCCAGCATTTT
CDR3 protein: CAWSPPDYQPQHF
V gene: TRBV30
D gene: NA
clone size: NA
J gene: TRBJ1-5

CDR3 DNA: TGTGCCCCAGCCCCCGTATATGGGGACAAAAACATTCAGTACTTC
CDR3 protein: CAPAPVYGDKNIQYF
V gene: TRBV7-9
D gene: NA
clone size: NA
J gene: TRBJ2-4

CDR3 DNA: TGTGCCAGCAGCCGTGGGACAGAAGGCCACAATGAGCAGTTCTTC
CDR3 protein: CASSRGTEGHNEQFF
V gene: TRBV5-6
D gene: TRBD1
clone size: once
J gene: TRBJ2-1

CDR3 DNA: TGCGCCAGCAGCTCCCGGGGCGGCTATTCTAGCACAGATACGCAGTATTTT
CDR3 protein: CASSSRGGYSSTDTQYF
V gene: TRBV5-1
D gene: NA
clone size: NA
J gene: TRBJ2-3

CDR3 DNA: TGTGCCAGCTCAAGGGACTATAGCACAGATACGCAGTATTTT
CDR3 protein: CASSRDYSTDTQYF
V gene: TRBV28
D gene: TRBD2
clone size: NA
J gene: TRBJ2-3

CDR3 DNA: TGTGCCAGCAGCTTAAGAGGCAGGGAGTCCTATAATTCACCCCTCCACTTT
CDR3 protein: CASSLRGRESYNSPLHF
V gene: TRBV7-3
D gene: NA
clone size: NA
J gene: TRBJ1-6

CDR3 DNA: TGTGCCAGCAGTGAAGGGGGCTTTAATTCACCCCTCCACTTT
CDR3 protein: CASSEGGFNSPLHF
V gene: TRBV2
D gene: NA
clone size: NA
J gene: TRBJ1-6

CDR3 DNA: TGTGCCAGCAAATTGACAGGGCGGCATGGCTACACCTTC
CDR3 protein: CASKLTGRHGYTF
V gene: TRBV6-5
D gene: TRBD1
clone size: once
J gene: TRBJ1-2

CDR3 DNA: TGTGCCAGCAGCTTCCAAAACCAAGATCGGGCTTTCTTT
CDR3 protein: CASSFQNQDRAFF
V gene: TRBV7-6
D gene: NA
clone size: NA
J gene: TRBJ1-1

CDR3 DNA: TGTGCCTGGGAGCTACCGGGACAGGGTAATGAAAAACTGTTTTTT
CDR3 protein: CAWELPGQGNEKLFF
V gene: TRBV30
D gene: TRBD1
clone size: NA
J gene: TRBJ1-4

CDR3 DNA: TGTGCCACGGGACAGGCGCCGAGGGAACTGTTTTTT
CDR3 protein: CATGQAPRELFF
V gene: TRBV30
D gene: TRBD1
clone size: NA
J gene: TRBJ1-4

CDR3 DNA: TGCAGCGTTAACCCGACAGGGGGTGTCGACGAGCAGTACTTC
CDR3 protein: CSVNPTGGVDEQYF
V gene: TRBV29-1
D gene: TRBD1
clone size: NA
J gene: TRBJ2-7

CDR3 DNA: TGTGCCAGCAAGGCGGTAGCGGGGGGGACCCACTACGAGCAGTACTTC
CDR3 protein: CASKAVAGGTHYEQYF
V gene: TRBV28
D gene: TRBD2
clone size: NA
J gene: TRBJ2-7

CDR3 DNA: TGCAGCGTTCGGGACAGGGAATTCGATGAGCAGTTCTTC
CDR3 protein: CSVRDREFDEQFF
V gene: TRBV29-1
D gene: TRBD1
clone size: NA
J gene: TRBJ2-1

CDR3 DNA: TGTGCCAGCAGCCAAGAACACCTGGGACTAGCGGATAACATTCAGTACTTC
CDR3 protein: CASSQEHLGLADNIQYF
V gene: TRBV4-2
D gene: TRBD2
clone size: NA
J gene: TRBJ2-4

CDR3 DNA: TGTGCCTGGAGTGTCAAGGGAGGGCAGTACTTC
CDR3 protein: CAWSVKGGQYF
V gene: TRBV30
D gene: NA
clone size: NA
J gene: TRBJ2-7

CDR3 DNA: TGTGCCAGCAGCCCTGGTAGGGAAAGGGGGTATGGATATAATTCACCCCTCCACTTT
CDR3 protein: CASSPGRERGYGYNSPLHF
V gene: TRBV7-2
D gene: NA
clone size: NA
J gene: TRBJ1-6

CDR3 DNA: TGTGCCAGCAGTTACTCGATTTCAGGACATGAGCAGTTCTTC
CDR3 protein: CASSYSISGHEQFF
V gene: TRBV6-2/TRBV6-3
D gene: NA
clone size: few
J gene: TRBJ2-1

CDR3 DNA: TGCGCCAGCAGCATCGGGACAGGGGTTTCCTACGAGCAGTACTTC
CDR3 protein: CASSIGTGVSYEQYF
V gene: TRBV5-1
D gene: TRBD1
clone size: NA
J gene: TRBJ2-7

CDR3 DNA: TGTGCCAGCAGTGCCCTAGCGGGGGGCACCGGGGAGCTGTTTTTT
CDR3 protein: CASSALAGGTGELFF
V gene: TRBV2
D gene: TRBD2
clone size: NA
J gene: TRBJ2-2

CDR3 DNA: TGCAGTGCTAGTATAGGGTTGTATGGCTACACCTTC
CDR3 protein: CSASIGLYGYTF
V gene: TRBV20-1
D gene: NA
clone size: once
J gene: TRBJ1-2

CDR3 DNA: TGCGCCAGCAGCTCCGGGACTAGCGGTTACGAGCAGTACTTC
CDR3 protein: CASSSGTSGYEQYF
V gene: TRBV5-1
D gene: TRBD2
clone size: NA
J gene: TRBJ2-7

CDR3 DNA: TGTGCCAGCAGCGCTAGACAGGGGGGTGGGGAGACCCAGTACTTC
CDR3 protein: CASSARQGGGETQYF
V gene: TRBV2
D gene: TRBD1
clone size: NA
J gene: TRBJ2-5

CDR3 DNA: TGTGCCAGCAGCTTGGAAGGGGGCGGCACAGATACGCAGTATTTT
CDR3 protein: CASSLEGGGTDTQYF
V gene: TRBV5-5
D gene: TRBD1
clone size: NA
J gene: TRBJ2-3

CDR3 DNA: TGTGCCAGCAGTCCGCAGACACGCACTGAAGCTTTCTTT
CDR3 protein: CASSPQTRTEAFF
V gene: TRBV6-8
D gene: NA
clone size: few
J gene: TRBJ1-1

CDR3 DNA: TGTGCCAGCAGTGAAGGGTTAGCGGAAGCCAAAAACATTCAGTACTTC
CDR3 protein: CASSEGLAEAKNIQYF
V gene: TRBV6-1
D gene: NA
clone size: few
J gene: TRBJ2-4

CDR3 DNA: TGTGCCAGCAGTTTGGTACACAGGGGTCCTGAAGCTTTCTTT
CDR3 protein: CASSLVHRGPEAFF
V gene: TRBV7-8
D gene: TRBD1
clone size: NA
J gene: TRBJ1-1

CDR3 DNA: TGTGCCAGCAGTTTTGAAGGGACCCAGTACTTC
CDR3 protein: CASSFEGTQYF
V gene: TRBV28
D gene: NA
clone size: NA
J gene: TRBJ2-5

CDR3 DNA: TGTGCCATTCCCCGCTTACCGGGACAGGGGTTTAATCAGCCCCAGCATTTT
CDR3 protein: CAIPRLPGQGFNQPQHF
V gene: TRBV9
D gene: TRBD1
clone size: NA
J gene: TRBJ1-5